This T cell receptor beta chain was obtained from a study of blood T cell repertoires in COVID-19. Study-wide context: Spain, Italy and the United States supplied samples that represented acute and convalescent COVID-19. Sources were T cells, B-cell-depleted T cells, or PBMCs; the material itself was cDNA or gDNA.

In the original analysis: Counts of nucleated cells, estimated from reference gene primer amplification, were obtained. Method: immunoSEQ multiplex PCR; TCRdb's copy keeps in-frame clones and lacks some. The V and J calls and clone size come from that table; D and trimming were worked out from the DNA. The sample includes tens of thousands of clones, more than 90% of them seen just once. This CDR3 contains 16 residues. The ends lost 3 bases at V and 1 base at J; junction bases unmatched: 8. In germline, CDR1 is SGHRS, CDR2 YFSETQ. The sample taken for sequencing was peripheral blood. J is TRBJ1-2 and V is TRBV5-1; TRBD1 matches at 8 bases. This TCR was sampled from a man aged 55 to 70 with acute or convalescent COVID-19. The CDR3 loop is CASSSRGQAVNYGYTF. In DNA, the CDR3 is TGCGCCAGCAGCTCCAGGGGACAGGCTGTTAACTATGGCTACACCTTC.